The 13 T cell receptor beta chains presented below share a single source sample, sequenced in a study of blood T cell repertoires in COVID-19. Generated by immunoSEQ multiplex PCR, the TCRdb table keeps only in-frame clones and is missing some. This table holds about 140,000 clones, approximately 80% found once. The sample consisted of PBMCs or T cells enriched from blood (not recorded which). The source is a woman in her late teens or twenties who had been exposed to COVID-19.

V usage is TRBV5-1 and J usage is TRBJ1-1; D is uncertain. This CDR3 has 14 amino acids. Germline CDR1 and CDR2: SGHRS and YFSETQ. Trimming removed 2 bases at V and 3 bases at J, with 11 bases between. DNA for the CDR3: TGCGCCAGCAGCTTTAGGGAGATTGACACTGAAGCTTTCTTT. Protein sequence: CASSFREIDTEAFF.

A single count supports this clone. Written as DNA, the CDR3 is TGTGCCAGCAGCTTAGTTCCCAGGGGGCGCGTTCAGCCCCAGCATTTT. As protein: CASSLVPRGRVQPQHF. V gene TRBV7-8 combines with J gene TRBJ1-5, with 8 nucleotides matching TRBD1. The CDR3 totals 16 residues. Germline CDR1 SGHVS, CDR2 FQNEAQ. V trimming: 1 base; J trimming: 6 bases; junction bases outside the gene matches: 8.

The chain uses TRBV30 and TRBJ2-3, with 7 bases that match TRBD2. The CDR3 contains 15 residues. Germline V gene data show CDR1 as GTSNPN and CDR2 as SVGIG (reference sequence). With V trimmed by 8 bases and J by 0 bases, 11 bases remained unmatched. The CDR3 DNA follows: TGTGCCGGGTCTGAACTAGCGCGTAGCACAGATACGCAGTATTTT. Encoded protein: CAGSELARSTDTQYF.

The chain employs TRBV7-9 and TRBJ1-3; D is possibly TRBD1 (5 bases). Germline V CDR1 and CDR2: SEHNR, FQNEAQ (reference sequence). CDR3 length: 16 amino acids. The ends were cut back, 6 bases at V and 0 bases at J, with 15 bases in the middle. CDR3 amino acids: CASRGGGASSGNTIYF. DNA of the CDR3: TGTGCCAGCAGGGGAGGTGGGGCTAGCTCTGGAAACACCATATATTTT.

This chain uses TRBV27 with TRBJ1-6, with D maybe TRBD1 (5 bases). Germline V lookup: CDR1 MNHEY, CDR2 SMNVEV (reference sequence). V shed 4 bases and J shed 8 bases, with 12 bases lying between them. The CDR3 runs 14 residues. CDR3 nucleotides: TGTGCCAGCAGTTCAGGGTTAGATCATTCACCCCTCCACTTT. It translates to CASSSGLDHSPLHF.

This chain joins TRBV28 and TRBJ1-4, with D possibly being TRBD1 (6 bases). The CDR3 sequence is 16 residues long. Per germline, CDR1 MDHEN and CDR2 SYDVKM. V was shortened by 4 bases and J by 4 bases, with 16 bases between the two germline ends. CDR3 sequence (DNA): TGTGCCAGCAGTTCCTGGGGAGGGGGGGTTAATGAAAAACTGTTTTTT. Its protein product is CASSSWGGGVNEKLFF. Using reference TRBV28 and TRBJ1-4 for the parts outside the CDR3, the full variable domain is DVKVTQSSRYLVKRTGEKVFLECVQDMDHENMFWYRQDPGLGLRLIYFSYDVKMKEKGDIPEGYSVSREKKERFSLILESASTNQTSMYLCASSSWGGGVNEKLFFGSGTQLSVL.

The rearrangement uses TRBV24-1 and TRBJ1-2; TRBD1 is a possible D gene (6 bases). The CDR3 totals 14 residues. Germline V CDR1 and CDR2: KGHDR, SFDVKD. Trimming left V 9 bases short and J 7 bases short, with 20 bases between. Written as DNA, the CDR3 is TGTGCCACCGCCGATGATGGGGGCGCGACTGGCTACACCTTC. Protein sequence: CATADDGGATGYTF.

The chain joins TRBV2 to TRBJ1-5; D is undetermined. From germline, CDR1 is SNHLY and CDR2 FYNNEI. V was cut by 4 bases and J by 0 bases, with 10 bases left in between. The CDR3 is made up of 15 amino acids. CDR3 amino acids: CASSVSGFSNQPQHF. CDR3 bases: TGTGCCAGCAGTGTTAGCGGGTTTAGCAATCAGCCCCAGCATTTT.

This chain joins TRBV28 and TRBJ1-2, with 8 bases identical to TRBD1. Germline values: CDR1 MDHEN, CDR2 SYDVKM. After removal of 5 bases from V and 5 bases from J, the junction contained 19 bases not matched to a gene. CDR3 size: 18 residues. The CDR3 region is CASSPSRGRRWGGYGYTF. The CDR3 nucleotides are TGTGCCAGCAGTCCTAGCAGGGGGCGCCGGTGGGGTGGATATGGCTACACCTTC.

V is TRBV30 and J is TRBJ2-2; 8 nucleotides line up with TRBD2. The CDR3 consists of 15 residues. The J segment lost 7 bases and the V segment lost 0 bases, leaving 7 bases of the junction unmatched. Per germline, CDR1 GTSNPN and CDR2 SVGIG (reference sequence). The CDR3 DNA follows: TGTGCCTGGAGTGTAGGTAGCGGGATTGGCGGGGAGCTGTTTTTT. Amino acid sequence: CAWSVGSGIGGELFF. The variable domain in full, completed from reference TRBV30 and TRBJ2-2, reads SQTIHQWPATLVQPVGSPLSLECTVEGTSNPNLYWYRQAAGRGLQLLFYSVGIGQISSEVPQNLSASRPQDRQFILSSKKLLLSDSGFYLCAWSVGSGIGGELFFGEGSRLTVL.

V and J are TRBV5-6 and TRBJ1-1; D unclear. CDR3 length: 11 residues. Trimming took 8 bases from V and 5 from J, leaving 10 bases between them. Germline V lookup: CDR1 SGHDT, CDR2 YYEEEE. CDR3 protein: CASWRGTEAFF. For the CDR3, the DNA is TGTGCCAGTTGGAGAGGAACTGAAGCTTTCTTT.

The V call is TRBV9, the J call TRBJ2-1; 10 bases map to TRBD2. The CDR3 loop spans 14 amino acids. Looked up from germline, CDR1 is SGDLS and CDR2 is YYNGEE. V lost 3 bases to trimming and J lost 12 bases; unmatched junction nucleotides: 9. The CDR3 DNA sequence: TGTGCCAGCAGCGGGACTAGCGGCCCAGAAGGGCAGTTCTTC. Protein sequence: CASSGTSGPEGQFF.

The rearrangement joins TRBV4-1 to TRBJ1-4, with D uncertain. Germline loops: CDR1 MGHRA, CDR2 YSYEKL. Trimming cost V 1 base and J 8 bases, with 8 bases left between them. The CDR3 is 13 amino acids. The CDR3 DNA follows: TGCGCCAGCAGCCAAGCGACACAGGAAAAACTGTTTTTT. Translating gives CASSQATQEKLFF.